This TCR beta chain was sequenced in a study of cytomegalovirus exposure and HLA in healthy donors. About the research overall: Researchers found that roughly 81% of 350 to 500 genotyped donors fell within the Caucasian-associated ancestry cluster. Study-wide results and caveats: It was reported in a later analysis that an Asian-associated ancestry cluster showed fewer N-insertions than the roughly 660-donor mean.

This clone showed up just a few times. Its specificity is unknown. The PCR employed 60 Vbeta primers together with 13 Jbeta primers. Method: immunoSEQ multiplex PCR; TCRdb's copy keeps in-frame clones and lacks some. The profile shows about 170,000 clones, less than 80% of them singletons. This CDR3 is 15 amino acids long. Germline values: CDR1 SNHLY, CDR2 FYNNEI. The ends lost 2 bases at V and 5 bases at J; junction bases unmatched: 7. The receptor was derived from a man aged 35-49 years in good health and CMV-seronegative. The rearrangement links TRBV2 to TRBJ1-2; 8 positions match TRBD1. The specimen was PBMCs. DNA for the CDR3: TGTGCCAGCAGTGAATTCGGGACAGGACAATATGGCTACACCTTC. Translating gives CASSEFGTGQYGYTF.